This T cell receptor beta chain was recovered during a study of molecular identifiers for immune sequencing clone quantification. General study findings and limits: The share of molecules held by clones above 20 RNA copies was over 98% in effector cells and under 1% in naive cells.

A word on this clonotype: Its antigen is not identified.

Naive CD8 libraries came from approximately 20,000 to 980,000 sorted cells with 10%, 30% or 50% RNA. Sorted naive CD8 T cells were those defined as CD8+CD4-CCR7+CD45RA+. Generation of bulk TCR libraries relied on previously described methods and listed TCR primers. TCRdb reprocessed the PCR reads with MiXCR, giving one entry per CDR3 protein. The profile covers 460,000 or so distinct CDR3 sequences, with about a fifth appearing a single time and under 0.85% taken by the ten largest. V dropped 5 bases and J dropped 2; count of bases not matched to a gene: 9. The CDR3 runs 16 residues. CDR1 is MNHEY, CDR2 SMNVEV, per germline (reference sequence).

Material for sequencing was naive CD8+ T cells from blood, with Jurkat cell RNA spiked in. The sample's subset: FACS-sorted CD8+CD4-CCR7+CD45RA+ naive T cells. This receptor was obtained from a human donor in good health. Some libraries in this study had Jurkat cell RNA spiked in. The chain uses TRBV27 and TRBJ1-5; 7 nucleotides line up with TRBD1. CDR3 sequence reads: CASSPYRGGGNQPQHF. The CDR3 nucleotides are TGTGCCAGCAGTCCCTACAGGGGTGGAGGCAATCAGCCCCAGCATTTT.